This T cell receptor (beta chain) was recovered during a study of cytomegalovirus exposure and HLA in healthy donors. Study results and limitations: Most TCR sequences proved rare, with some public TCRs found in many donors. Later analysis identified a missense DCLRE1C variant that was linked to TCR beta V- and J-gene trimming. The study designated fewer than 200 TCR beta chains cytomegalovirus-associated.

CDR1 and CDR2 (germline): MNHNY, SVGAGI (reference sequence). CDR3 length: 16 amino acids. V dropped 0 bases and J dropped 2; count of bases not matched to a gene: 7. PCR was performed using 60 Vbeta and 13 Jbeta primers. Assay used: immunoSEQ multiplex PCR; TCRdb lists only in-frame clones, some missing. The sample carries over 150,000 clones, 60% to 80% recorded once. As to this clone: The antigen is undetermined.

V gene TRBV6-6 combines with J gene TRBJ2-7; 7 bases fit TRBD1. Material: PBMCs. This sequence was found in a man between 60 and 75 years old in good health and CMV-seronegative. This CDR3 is CASSYSGQGDAYEQYF. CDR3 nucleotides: TGTGCCAGCAGTTACTCAGGGCAGGGGGACGCCTACGAGCAGTACTTC.